Described below is a single T cell receptor (beta chain) sequence and its context. Its antigen is not known. Its ends do not fully match the called genes, so a read error is possible. 13 Jbeta primers and 60 Vbeta primers were used for the PCR. Method: immunoSEQ multiplex PCR; TCRdb's copy keeps in-frame clones and lacks some. The sample gives 170,000 or so clones, almost 85% of which show up once; around 0.46% is in the top ten. CDR1 is SEHNR and CDR2 is FQNEAQ in the germline V gene (reference sequence). The CDR3 is 14 residues long. The data stem from a study of cytomegalovirus exposure and HLA in healthy donors. Study-level findings and limits: The authors considered a cluster of highly shared sequence variants likely to be a sequencing artifact. Across donors, presence/absence analyses took sequencing depth to be roughly uniform. It was reported that TCR beta sequences correctly inferred the HLA-A and HLA-B alleles for most subjects.

The specimen was PBMCs. The chain links TRBV7-9 to TRBJ1-2, with 7 positions matching TRBD1. This receptor was identified in a woman in her forties or fifties in good health and CMV-seronegative. In DNA form, the CDR3 reads TGTTCCAGCAGCCCGAATGACAGGGTTGGTGGCTACACCTTC. Its protein product is CSSSPNDRVGGYTF. Filled out from reference TRBV7-9 and TRBJ1-2, the complete variable domain reads DTGVSQNPRHKITKRGQNVTFRCDPISEHNRLYWYRQTLGQGPEFLTYFQNEAQLEKSRLLSDRFSAERPKGSFSTLEIQRTEQGDSAMYLCSSSPNDRVGGYTFGSGTRLTVV.